These 15 T cell receptor beta chains were sequenced from one sample in a study of cytomegalovirus exposure and HLA in healthy donors. This PCR relied on a set of 60 Vbeta primers and 13 Jbeta primers. Sequencing used immunoSEQ multiplex PCR; TCRdb keeps in-frame clones, though not all of them. The sample shows approximately 90,000 clones, about three quarters of them seen only once. Sample: PBMCs. These receptor sequences come from a woman aged 45-65 years in good health and CMV-seropositive.

J is TRBJ2-5 and V is TRBV4-1, with 7 bases that match TRBD2. Germline V gene data show CDR1 as MGHRA and CDR2 as YSYEKL. The CDR3 runs 18 residues. J gave up 3 bases and V 2 bases, and 15 bases lay outside the gene matches. DNA for the CDR3: TGCGCCAGCAGCCAACCCTGGGCGGAGGAGCGGGGAGAAGAGACCCAGTACTTC. This translates into CASSQPWAEERGEETQYF.

In this sample, this clone turned up a few times. The rearrangement links TRBV2 to TRBJ2-1, with TRBD2 matching over 11 bases. The CDR3 covers 15 residues. J gave up 6 bases and V 6 bases, and 7 bases lay outside the gene matches. Germline lookup yields CDR1 SNHLY and CDR2 FYNNEI. The CDR3 sequence is CASRVVAGGINEQFF. The DNA for the CDR3 is TGTGCCAGCAGGGTCGTAGCGGGAGGGATCAATGAGCAGTTCTTC.

CDR3 DNA: TGCAGCTCGGCTGTCGGACTACGAGCTTTCTTT. This encodes CSSAVGLRAFF. The chain combines TRBV29-1 with TRBJ1-1; D unclear. This CDR3 spans 11 amino acids. Trimming left V 8 bases short and J 10 bases short, with 17 bases between. Germline assignment: CDR1 SQVTM and CDR2 ANQGSEA.

The J gene is TRBJ1-1, the V gene TRBV5-8; the D gene is possibly TRBD1 (6 bases). V was pared by 2 bases and J by 0 bases, with 8 bases between. The CDR3 covers 14 residues. Per the germline V gene, CDR1 is SGHTS and CDR2 is YDEGEE. The CDR3 nucleotides read TGTGCCAGCAGCTTCCAGGGGTTGAACACTGAAGCTTTCTTT. This sequence encodes CASSFQGLNTEAFF.

CDR3: CASSPLMDEKLFF. CDR3 sequence (DNA): TGTGCCAGCTCACCGCTAATGGATGAAAAACTGTTTTTT. The chain links TRBV18 to TRBJ1-4; D gene uncertain. This CDR3 is 13 amino acids long. V shed 3 bases and J shed 6 bases, with 8 bases lying between them. Germline-derived CDR1 and CDR2 are KGHSH and LQKENI.

This clone has a handful of counts. The chain combines TRBV30 with TRBJ1-5; 7 bases agree with TRBD1. Germline loops: CDR1 GTSNPN, CDR2 SVGIG (reference sequence). The CDR3 spans 18 residues. V dropped 2 bases and J dropped 6; count of bases not matched to a gene: 19. CDR3 coding DNA: TGTGCCTGGAGTATAAGAGAAATCAGGGGGTACTTGGGTCAGCCCCAGCATTTT. Its translation: CAWSIREIRGYLGQPQHF.

The gene calls are TRBV19 and TRBJ1-5; D might be TRBD1 (5 bases). Per germline, CDR1 LNHDA and CDR2 SQIVND (reference sequence). Deletions cut 1 base from V and 6 bases from J, with 10 bases between. The CDR3 contains 14 residues. Here the CDR3 DNA reads TGTGCCAGTAGTATAGGGCAGGGTGGTCAGCCCCAGCATTTT. Translation: CASSIGQGGQPQHF.

V is TRBV15 and J is TRBJ2-3; no clear D. Germline V gene lookup returns CDR1 LNHNV and CDR2 YYDKDF (reference sequence). V dropped 0 bases and J dropped 6 bases, with 7 bases sitting between them. The length of the CDR3 is 13 residues. CDR3 coding DNA: TGTGCCACCAGCAGAGAGATCCAGGATACGCAGTATTTT. Protein sequence: CATSREIQDTQYF.

J is TRBJ2-7 and V is TRBV5-1; 10 nucleotides agree with TRBD2. The V gene's germline CDR1 is SGHRS and CDR2 YFSETQ. The CDR3 runs to 17 residues. With V trimmed by 4 bases and J by 0 bases, 10 bases remained unmatched. CDR3 bases: TGCGCCAGCAGCCATCGACTAGCGGGTGGGAGCTCCTACGAGCAGTACTTC. Protein product: CASSHRLAGGSSYEQYF.

This rearrangement joins TRBV27 to TRBJ2-2; D not certain. From germline, CDR1 is MNHEY and CDR2 SMNVEV (reference sequence). This CDR3 has 14 amino acids. Between the trimmed V and J ends, which lost 0 bases and 6 bases, there was a span of 8 bases. The CDR3 coding sequence is TGTGCCAGCAGTTTATCAATCGAGTCCGGGGAGCTGTTTTTT. This gives the protein CASSLSIESGELFF.

The V gene is TRBV11-1, the J gene TRBJ2-7, with 10 bases fitting TRBD2. The CDR3 runs 17 residues. Germline CDR1 and CDR2: SGHAT and FQDESV (reference sequence). Trimming cost V 4 bases and J 5 bases; bases outside gene matches: 14. The CDR3 loop is CASSSAIAGGNGDEQYF. CDR3 in DNA: TGTGCCAGCAGCTCGGCCATAGCGGGAGGAAATGGGGACGAGCAGTACTTC.

This clone was detected only a few times. The chain links TRBV5-4 to TRBJ1-1; 7 bases agree with TRBD1. V was clipped by 2 bases and J by 0 bases; unmatched bases: 4. The CDR3 consists of 15 residues. Germline lookup yields CDR1 SGHNT and CDR2 YYREEE (reference sequence). The CDR3 here is CASSLPGQLNTEAFF. DNA for the CDR3: TGTGCCAGCAGCTTACCGGGACAGTTGAACACTGAAGCTTTCTTT.

In DNA, the CDR3 is TGCGCCAGCCGGAACACGGGGTATGAGCAGTTCTTC. Translating gives CASRNTGYEQFF. The chain employs TRBV5-1 and TRBJ2-1; TRBD2 might be the D (5 bases). Germline CDR1 and CDR2: SGHRS and YFSETQ. Trimming removed 7 bases from V and 8 bases from J, with 13 bases in between. This CDR3 is 12 amino acids long.

The J gene is TRBJ1-5, the V gene TRBV18, with D possibly matching TRBD1 (6 bases). Trimming stripped 3 bases from V and 6 bases from J, with 15 bases between. The CDR3 length is 15 residues. The V gene's germline CDR1 is KGHSH and CDR2 LQKENI. The CDR3 DNA follows: TGTGCCAGCTCACCGGAACAGGGAACGAGTCAGCCCCAGCATTTT. Translated: CASSPEQGTSQPQHF.

The chain is built from TRBV7-6 and TRBJ2-5; D call uncertain. The J call may be faulty, since TRBJ2-7 better matches the DNA end. Germline CDR1 is SGHVS and CDR2 is FNYEAQ. CDR3 size: 15 residues. DNA for the CDR3: TGTGCCAGCAGCTTAGAAGAAACAGTAACCGGCGAGCAGTACTTC. This translates into CASSLEETVTGEQYF.